This TCR beta chain came from a study of T cells expressing NK-cell markers. Overall study context: Seven sequenced donors out of eight were HCMV-seropositive, one seronegative. Broader study findings: Of the CD8+ T cells in about 6 donors, roughly 1.0-7.0% belonged to dominant NKG2C+ clonotypes.

A note on this clonotype: The antigen is undetermined.

The germline V gene has CDR1 LGHDT and CDR2 YNNKEL (reference sequence). This CDR3 has 15 residues. The authors generated TCR beta cDNA through 5'RACE template switching with UMIs. Reanalyzing the 5' RACE reads, TCRdb keeps one entry per CDR3 protein, without DNA. The sample includes hundreds of thousands of distinct CDR3 sequences. The chain has TRBV3-1 and TRBJ1-5; TCRdb outputs TRBD1, but without DNA this stays unchecked. The origin of this receptor is a woman between 18 and 70 years old in good health. The source material was blood T cells: a sorted CD56 or NKG2C T cell subset, CD4+ or CD8+ T cells, or bulk PBMC T cells (not recorded which). This CDR3 is CASSQGTGEGKPQHF. The full variable domain, rest sourced from reference TRBV3-1 and TRBJ1-5, is DTAVSQTPKYLVTQMGNDKSIKCEQNLGHDTMYWYKQDSKKFLKIMFSYNNKELIINETVPNRFSPKSPDKAHLNLHINSLELGDSAVYFCASSQGTGEGKPQHFGDGTRLSIL.